The 5 T cell receptor beta chains in this list originate from one sample, sequenced in a study of shared clonotypes between healthy human individuals. CD45RO negativity and positive selection for CCR7 defined naive CD8 cells, a population that excluded terminally differentiated effector memory CD45RA+ cells. Here immunoSEQ multiplex PCR was the method, and the copy in TCRdb shows in-frame clones only, minus some. Here the sample spans 500,000 to 700,000 clones, around 95% being singletons. The sample consisted of naive CD8+ T cells sorted from blood. All receptors derive from a woman in her 30s in good health.

The chain is built from TRBV27 and TRBJ2-7; TRBD2 matches at 7 bases. The V gene end was trimmed by 6 bases and the J gene end by 6 bases; junction bases not matched to a gene: 5. The CDR3 runs 12 residues. In germline, CDR1 is MNHEY, CDR2 SMNVEV (reference sequence). CDR3 amino acids: CASSHGGSEQYF. In DNA, the CDR3 is TGTGCCAGCAGCCACGGGGGGAGCGAGCAGTACTTC.

This clone appeared once. This sequence joins TRBV7-9 and TRBJ2-2; TRBD2 matches at 10 bases. Germline V gene sequence: CDR1 SEHNR, CDR2 FQNEAQ (reference sequence). There are 15 residues in the CDR3. V lost 5 bases and J lost 5; bases outside the gene matches: 5. The CDR3 DNA reads TGTGCCAGCAGCACGACTAGCGGGCGAACCGGGGAGCTGTTTTTT. Its translation is CASSTTSGRTGELFF.

The V and J genes are TRBV7-6 and TRBJ1-2; unclear D gene. CDR3 length: 17 residues. Germline loops: CDR1 SGHVS, CDR2 FNYEAQ. V was shortened by 0 bases and J by 1 base, with 15 bases between the two germline ends. The CDR3 spells CASSLASAAKFNYGYTF. CDR3 DNA sequence: TGTGCCAGCAGCTTAGCGTCCGCGGCGAAGTTTAACTATGGCTACACCTTC. The variable domain in full, completed from reference TRBV7-6 and TRBJ1-2, reads GAGVSQSPRYKVTKRGQDVALRCDPISGHVSLYWYRQALGQGPEFLTYFNYEAQQDKSGLPNDRFSAERPEGSISTLTIQRTEQRDSAMYRCASSLASAAKFNYGYTFGSGTRLTVV.

The chain couples TRBV7-9 to TRBJ2-1; maybe TRBD1 (6 bases). CDR3 length: 13 amino acids. CDR1 and CDR2 (germline): SEHNR, FQNEAQ (reference sequence). The germline V and J ends were trimmed by 6 bases and 8 bases, with 14 bases remaining between them. In DNA, the CDR3 is TGTGCCAGCAGGCGCGAACAGGGTGATGAGCAGTTCTTC. Residues: CASRREQGDEQFF.

The chain links TRBV27 to TRBJ2-7, with TRBD1 matching over 7 bases. The CDR3 loop spans 15 amino acids. The V and J ends lost 8 bases and 5 bases, in that order; junction bases with no gene match: 15. CDR1 MNHEY and CDR2 SMNVEV come from the germline V gene (reference sequence). In DNA, the CDR3 is TGTGCCAGCGCCCTGTACAGGGGTGTCTCGAACGAGCAGTACTTC. Encoded protein: CASALYRGVSNEQYF.